The rows below give T cell receptor beta chains drawn from one sample of a study of radiotherapy plus CTLA-4 blockade in lung cancer. Only in-frame clones appear in the TCRdb table, and some are missing; sequencing was by immunoSEQ multiplex PCR. The data hold roughly 86,000 clones, with about four fifths observed a single time. The specimen was peripheral blood, collected from a patient treated with radiotherapy plus ipilimumab. The receptors stem from a human donor with non-small cell lung cancer who had stable disease on radiotherapy plus ipilimumab. The CDR3 runs from the conserved cysteine through the conserved F or W. The D gene is left open where the match is weak. Clone size is stated in some rows and not others, as once, few, many or a class when expanded.

clone_size: few; v_call: TRBV2; j_call: TRBJ2-7; d_call: NA; cdr3_nt: TGTGCCAGCAGGGGACAAGCTACTTACGAGCAGTACTTC; cdr3_aa: CASRGQATYEQYF
clone_size: NA; v_call: TRBV10-2; j_call: TRBJ1-5; d_call: NA; cdr3_nt: TGCGCCAGCAGTGAGTCCTACAGCCTCCGGCAGCCCCAGCATTTT; cdr3_aa: CASSESYSLRQPQHF
clone_size: once; v_call: TRBV21-1; j_call: TRBJ2-7; d_call: NA; cdr3_nt: TGTGCCAGCAGCAAACTCGGGGGGAAGGACGAGCAGTACTTC; cdr3_aa: CASSKLGGKDEQYF
clone_size: NA; v_call: TRBV30; j_call: TRBJ2-7; d_call: NA; cdr3_nt: TGTGCCTGGAGTGCCGACAGCTACGAGCAGTACTTC; cdr3_aa: CAWSADSYEQYF
clone_size: NA; v_call: TRBV5-1; j_call: TRBJ2-5; d_call: NA; cdr3_nt: TGCGCCAGCAGCTCGGGCACGGCGAATCAAGAGACCCAGTACTTC; cdr3_aa: CASSSGTANQETQYF
clone_size: once; v_call: TRBV11-2; j_call: TRBJ1-4; d_call: TRBD1; cdr3_nt: TGTGCCAGCAGCTCCAGGACAGGGCAAAATGAAAAACTGTTTTTT; cdr3_aa: CASSSRTGQNEKLFF
clone_size: NA; v_call: TRBV4-1; j_call: TRBJ1-4; d_call: NA; cdr3_nt: TGCGCCAGCAGCCTAGAGGTCCAGGGTTATGAAAAACTGTTTTTT; cdr3_aa: CASSLEVQGYEKLFF
clone_size: few; v_call: TRBV9; j_call: TRBJ2-7; d_call: TRBD1; cdr3_nt: TGTGCCAGCAGCGTCGCCGACAGGGTCCACGAGCAGTACTTC; cdr3_aa: CASSVADRVHEQYF
clone_size: NA; v_call: TRBV7-8; j_call: TRBJ1-6; d_call: NA; cdr3_nt: TGTGCCAGCAGCTTAGTCGGGGCCTCGAATTCACCCCTCCACTTT; cdr3_aa: CASSLVGASNSPLHF
clone_size: NA; v_call: TRBV7-3; j_call: TRBJ2-2; d_call: NA; cdr3_nt: TGTGCCAGCAGCGGGGGAGCCACCGGGGAGCTGTTTTTT; cdr3_aa: CASSGGATGELFF
clone_size: medium-sized; v_call: TRBV11-1; j_call: TRBJ1-6; d_call: NA; cdr3_nt: TGTGCCAGCAGCTCCAGACGAGGGTATAATTCACCCCTCCACTTT; cdr3_aa: CASSSRRGYNSPLHF
clone_size: once; v_call: TRBV7-8; j_call: TRBJ2-7; d_call: TRBD1; cdr3_nt: TGTGCCAGCAGCTTATGGGCAGGGGGCCAAAACGAGCAGTACTTC; cdr3_aa: CASSLWAGGQNEQYF
clone_size: NA; v_call: TRBV5-6; j_call: TRBJ1-2; d_call: NA; cdr3_nt: TGTGCCAGCAGCTTGGGGGGAGCTAACTATGGCTACACCTTC; cdr3_aa: CASSLGGANYGYTF
clone_size: once; v_call: TRBV7-8; j_call: TRBJ2-1; d_call: TRBD1; cdr3_nt: TGTGCCAGCAGCCAACGACAGGGAACCATCTCCTACAATGAGCAGTTCTTC; cdr3_aa: CASSQRQGTISYNEQFF
clone_size: NA; v_call: TRBV30; j_call: TRBJ2-6; d_call: NA; cdr3_nt: TGTGCCTGGAGTCCATCTGGAAGGGGCTCTGGGGCCAACGTCCTGACTTTC; cdr3_aa: CAWSPSGRGSGANVLTF
clone_size: NA; v_call: TRBV9; j_call: TRBJ1-6; d_call: TRBD1; cdr3_nt: TGTGCCAGCAGAGGGACAGGGGGCTGGAATTCACCCCTCCACTTT; cdr3_aa: CASRGTGGWNSPLHF
clone_size: few; v_call: TRBV18; j_call: TRBJ1-4; d_call: NA; cdr3_nt: TGTGCCAGCTCACCACAGCCCATGCCCAAGGAAAAACTGTTTTTT; cdr3_aa: CASSPQPMPKEKLFF
clone_size: NA; v_call: TRBV28; j_call: TRBJ1-5; d_call: NA; cdr3_nt: TGTGCCAGCAGTTTAGGGACTGTACTCAATCAGCCCCAGCATTTT; cdr3_aa: CASSLGTVLNQPQHF
clone_size: NA; v_call: TRBV4-2; j_call: TRBJ2-1; d_call: NA; cdr3_nt: TGTGCCAGCAGCCAAGCCAGGGGGGGAAGGGGTGAGCAGTTCTTC; cdr3_aa: CASSQARGGRGEQFF
clone_size: NA; v_call: TRBV7-2; j_call: TRBJ1-3; d_call: NA; cdr3_nt: TGTGCCAGCAGCTCCCCCAGGGAGGGCTCTGGAAACACCATATATTTT; cdr3_aa: CASSSPREGSGNTIYF
clone_size: few; v_call: TRBV2; j_call: TRBJ2-2; d_call: NA; cdr3_nt: TGTGCCAGCAGTGTACCCCGGATGACCGGGGAGCTGTTTTTT; cdr3_aa: CASSVPRMTGELFF
clone_size: NA; v_call: TRBV28; j_call: TRBJ1-1; d_call: TRBD1; cdr3_nt: TGTGCCAGCAGTTTACAGGGGGCTGGATCTAACACTGAAGCTTTCTTT; cdr3_aa: CASSLQGAGSNTEAFF
clone_size: NA; v_call: TRBV5-1; j_call: TRBJ2-3; d_call: TRBD2; cdr3_nt: TGCGCCAGCAGCTGGGCTAGCGGACACGATACGCAGTATTTT; cdr3_aa: CASSWASGHDTQYF
clone_size: few; v_call: TRBV7-9; j_call: TRBJ2-1; d_call: NA; cdr3_nt: TGTGCCAGCAGCTTTTTCTCCTTGAGCTCCTACAATGAGCAGTTCTTC; cdr3_aa: CASSFFSLSSYNEQFF
clone_size: NA; v_call: TRBV18; j_call: TRBJ1-1; d_call: NA; cdr3_nt: TGTGCCAGCTCACCACCGTTCACCAGACACACTGAAGCTTTCTTT; cdr3_aa: CASSPPFTRHTEAFF
clone_size: NA; v_call: TRBV4-1; j_call: TRBJ2-7; d_call: NA; cdr3_nt: TGCGCCAGCAGCCAAGATAGCTGGTTTCGGGACGAGCAGTACTTC; cdr3_aa: CASSQDSWFRDEQYF
clone_size: NA; v_call: TRBV30; j_call: TRBJ1-3; d_call: NA; cdr3_nt: TGTGCCTGGAGTGGTCGGGGGTCCATATATTTT; cdr3_aa: CAWSGRGSIYF
clone_size: NA; v_call: TRBV7-2; j_call: TRBJ2-7; d_call: NA; cdr3_nt: TGTGCCAGCAGCAGTAGCGCGGCCCTATCCTACGAGCAGTACTTC; cdr3_aa: CASSSSAALSYEQYF
clone_size: NA; v_call: TRBV9; j_call: TRBJ1-6; d_call: NA; cdr3_nt: TGTGCCAGCAGCCTCGACTTCGGGAATTCACCCCTCCACTTT; cdr3_aa: CASSLDFGNSPLHF